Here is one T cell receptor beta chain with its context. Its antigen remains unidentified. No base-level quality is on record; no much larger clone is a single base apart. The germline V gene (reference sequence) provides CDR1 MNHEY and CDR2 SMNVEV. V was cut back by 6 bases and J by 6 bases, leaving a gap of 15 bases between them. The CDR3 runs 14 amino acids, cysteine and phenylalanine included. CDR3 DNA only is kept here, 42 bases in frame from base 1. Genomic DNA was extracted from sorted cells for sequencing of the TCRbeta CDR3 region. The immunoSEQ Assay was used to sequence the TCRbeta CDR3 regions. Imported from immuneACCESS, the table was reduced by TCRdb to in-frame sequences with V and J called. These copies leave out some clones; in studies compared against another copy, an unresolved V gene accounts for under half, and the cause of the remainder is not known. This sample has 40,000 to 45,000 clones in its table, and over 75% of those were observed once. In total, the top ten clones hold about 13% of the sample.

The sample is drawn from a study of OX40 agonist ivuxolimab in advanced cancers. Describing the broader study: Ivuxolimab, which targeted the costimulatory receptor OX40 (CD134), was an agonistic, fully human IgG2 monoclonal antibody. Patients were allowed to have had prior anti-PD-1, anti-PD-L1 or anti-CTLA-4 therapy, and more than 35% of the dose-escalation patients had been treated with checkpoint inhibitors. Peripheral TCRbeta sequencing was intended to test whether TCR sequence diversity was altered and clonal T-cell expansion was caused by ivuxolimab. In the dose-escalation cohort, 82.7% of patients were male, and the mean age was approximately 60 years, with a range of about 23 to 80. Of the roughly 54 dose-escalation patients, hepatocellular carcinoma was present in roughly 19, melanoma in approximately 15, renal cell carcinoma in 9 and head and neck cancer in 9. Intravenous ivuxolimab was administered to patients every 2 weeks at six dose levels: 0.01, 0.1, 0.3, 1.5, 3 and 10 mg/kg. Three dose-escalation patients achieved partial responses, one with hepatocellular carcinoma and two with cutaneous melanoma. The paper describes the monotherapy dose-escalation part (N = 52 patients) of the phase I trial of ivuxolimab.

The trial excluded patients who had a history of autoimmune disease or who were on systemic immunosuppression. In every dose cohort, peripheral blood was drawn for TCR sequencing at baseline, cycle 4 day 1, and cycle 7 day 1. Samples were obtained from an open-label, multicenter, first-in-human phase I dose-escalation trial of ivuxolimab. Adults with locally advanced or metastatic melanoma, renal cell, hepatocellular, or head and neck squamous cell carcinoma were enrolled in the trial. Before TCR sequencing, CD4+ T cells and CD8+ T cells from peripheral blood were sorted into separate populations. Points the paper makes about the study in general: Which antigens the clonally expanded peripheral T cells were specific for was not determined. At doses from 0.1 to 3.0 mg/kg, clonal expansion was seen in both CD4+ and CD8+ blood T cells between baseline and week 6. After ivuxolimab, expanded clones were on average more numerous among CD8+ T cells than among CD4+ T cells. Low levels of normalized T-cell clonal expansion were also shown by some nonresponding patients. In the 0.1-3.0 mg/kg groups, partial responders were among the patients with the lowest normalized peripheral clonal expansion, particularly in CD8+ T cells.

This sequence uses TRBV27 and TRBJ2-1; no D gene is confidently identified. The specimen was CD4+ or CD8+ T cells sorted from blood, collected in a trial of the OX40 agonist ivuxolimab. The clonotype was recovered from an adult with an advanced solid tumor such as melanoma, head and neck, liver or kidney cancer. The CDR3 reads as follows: CASSPFRSSNEQFF. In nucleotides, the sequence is TGTGCCAGCAGCCCGTTTCGTAGTTCCAATGAGCAGTTCTTC.